Listed below are T cell receptor beta chains from one sample, sequenced in a study of blood T cells in healthy people across ages. TCRdb itself ran the 5' RACE reads through MiXCR, one entry per CDR3 protein. The data show approximately 900,000 distinct CDR3 sequences, around 29% seen once. The same data also went into a second study, on T cells of mothers and their children.

Sequences were obtained from blood. The receptors shown here come from a middle-aged woman in good health. CDR3s include the opening cysteine and the closing phenylalanine or tryptophan. Each record gives: V gene, clone size, J gene, D gene, CDR3 DNA, CDR3 protein. D genes are given only for firm matches. A row's size may be missing; if present it is once, few, many or a size class.

>TRBV10-3|many|TRBJ1-2|TRBD1
TGTGCCATCGGACAGGATGGCTACACCTTC
CAIGQDGYTF
>TRBV19|few|TRBJ1-5|.
TGTGCCAGTAGTATAAGGGGCGGTGGCAATCAGCCCCAGCATTTT
CASSIRGGGNQPQHF
>TRBV7-7|.|TRBJ2-5|.
TGTGCTAGCAGCCCCGGGCGGGGAGCCGTCGAGACCCAGTACTTC
CASSPGRGAVETQYF
>TRBV9|.|TRBJ2-5|.
TGTGCCAGCAGCGTAATGGCGGGTACCCAGTACTTC
CASSVMAGTQYF
>TRBV19|.|TRBJ2-1|.
TGTGCCAGGAGTAGTCGACAGGAACACACTCAGTTCTTC
CARSSRQEHTQFF
>TRBV10-3|.|TRBJ2-4|TRBD1
TGTGCCATCAGACGGGGACAGGGGGCCGAAAGCATTCAGTACTTC
CAIRRGQGAESIQYF
>TRBV18|.|TRBJ1-2|.
TGTGCCAGCTCACCATCGACAGATTATGGCTACACCTTC
CASSPSTDYGYTF
>TRBV9|many|TRBJ2-5|TRBD2
TGTGCCAGCAGCGTGGGGACTAGCGGGGCCCCGGGGACCCAGTACTTC
CASSVGTSGAPGTQYF
>TRBV5-1|.|TRBJ1-4|TRBD1
TGCGCCAGCAGCTTGAATCCTGTGACAGGGGGTGAAAAACTGTTTTTT
CASSLNPVTGGEKLFF
>TRBV20-1|.|TRBJ2-1|.
TGCAGTGCTAGAGTAGAGCGGTCCTACAATGAGCAGTTCTTC
CSARVERSYNEQFF
>TRBV6-5|few|TRBJ1-1|.
TGTGCCAGCAGGACGCCACAGGGGAACACTGAAGCTTTCTTT
CASRTPQGNTEAFF
>TRBV7-2|.|TRBJ1-2|TRBD1
TGTGCCAGCAGCTTAGCGGTGACAGGGGGCGGCTATGGCTACACCTTC
CASSLAVTGGGYGYTF
>TRBV15|few|TRBJ1-3|.
TGTGCCACCAGCAGAGAAAAGGGAAACACCATATATTTT
CATSREKGNTIYF
>TRBV9|.|TRBJ1-2|.
TGTGCCAGCAGCGTAGTTGGAGGCGGTGGCTATGGCTACACCTTC
CASSVVGGGGYGYTF
>TRBV7-9|.|TRBJ2-3|.
TGTGCCAGCAGCTTAGGACTTTCCGACACAGATACGCAGTATTTT
CASSLGLSDTDTQYF
>TRBV7-3|many|TRBJ2-5|TRBD2
TGTGCCAGCAGCTTTCAGCGGGGGGGCCCAGAGACCCAGTACTTC
CASSFQRGGPETQYF
>TRBV7-2|.|TRBJ1-1|TRBD1
TGTGCCAGCAGCTTAGTAATTAGGGGGCAGAAAACTGAAGCTTTCTTT
CASSLVIRGQKTEAFF
>TRBV6-5|many|TRBJ2-7|TRBD1
TGTGCCAGCAGTTGGACCGGGACAGGGACCTACGAGCAGTACTTC
CASSWTGTGTYEQYF
>TRBV28|many|TRBJ2-7|TRBD1
TGTGCCAGCAGCTTAGCAGGGGGCTCAGGCGAGCAGTACTTC
CASSLAGGSGEQYF
>TRBV7-3|.|TRBJ2-7|.
TGTGCCAGCAGCCCTAAGGGGGGGGCGTTCGACGAGCAGTACTTC
CASSPKGGAFDEQYF
>TRBV5-1|many|TRBJ2-1|.
TGCGCCAGCAGCTTGGCCGTTGTCCGGAGCTCCTACAATGAGCAGTTCTTC
CASSLAVVRSSYNEQFF
>TRBV20-1|.|TRBJ2-7|TRBD1
TGCAGTGCTAGAGGGCGGACAGGGCCTTCCTACGAGCAGTACTTC
CSARGRTGPSYEQYF
>TRBV5-1|once|TRBJ2-5|TRBD1
TGCGCCAGCAGCCCGACGGACAGGCGAAACCAAGAGACCCGGTACTTC
CASSPTDRRNQETRYF
>TRBV20-1|.|TRBJ1-5|.
TGCAGTGCTAGCCTGGCGGCGGGCAATCAGCCCCAGCATTTT
CSASLAAGNQPQHF
>TRBV5-5|few|TRBJ1-1|.
TGTGCCAGCAGCTTGCAAAGACAGGACCCCGAAGCTTTCTTT
CASSLQRQDPEAFF
>TRBV25-1|once|TRBJ2-1|TRBD2
TGTGCCAGCAGTGATGCGGGGGGTCGCTCCTACAATGAGCAGTTCTTC
CASSDAGGRSYNEQFF
>TRBV12-3/TRBV12-4|few|TRBJ2-5|TRBD1
TGTGCCAGCAGCCCCCGGGGACAGGGGGATCTGGTAGGCCAAGAGACCCAGTACTTC
CASSPRGQGDLVGQETQYF
>TRBV29-1|few|TRBJ2-7|.
TGCAGCGTTGAAGATAGGGCAGGAGGGGCCTACGAGCAGTACTTC
CSVEDRAGGAYEQYF
>TRBV12-3/TRBV12-4|few|TRBJ2-7|TRBD2
TGTGCCAGCAGTTTATCGGGGGGGGTCCAGTACTTC
CASSLSGGVQYF
>TRBV12-3/TRBV12-4|many|TRBJ2-7|.
TGTGCCAGCAGTTCCAGGGGCGGGATCAGCTCCTACGAGCAGTACTTC
CASSSRGGISSYEQYF
>TRBV20-1|many|TRBJ1-2|.
TGCAGTGCTGGGGGCTCCCTAAACTATGGCTACACCTTC
CSAGGSLNYGYTF
>TRBV12-3/TRBV12-4|.|TRBJ2-7|.
TGTGCCAGCAGTTTAGACAGGACCTGCGAGCAGTACTTC
CASSLDRTCEQYF
>TRBV20-1|.|TRBJ2-7|TRBD1
TGCAGTGCACTGACAGGGTACGAGCAGTACTTC
CSALTGYEQYF
>TRBV12-3/TRBV12-4|many|TRBJ2-7|.
TGTGCCAGCAGTTCGAACAGGGACGTCTACGAGCAGTACTTC
CASSSNRDVYEQYF
>TRBV28|many|TRBJ2-4|.
TGTGCCAGCAGTTTTTCCCCTCACAGTCGAACCCAAAACATTCAGTACTTC
CASSFSPHSRTQNIQYF
>TRBV20-1|once|TRBJ2-5|.
TGCAGTGCCCCCGGGGTAACTACCCTCCAAGAGACCCAGTACTTC
CSAPGVTTLQETQYF
>TRBV12-3/TRBV12-4|many|TRBJ1-1|.
TGTGCCAGCAGAGGGACACCAAACACTGAAGCTTTCTTT
CASRGTPNTEAFF
>TRBV20-1|many|TRBJ2-7|.
TGCAGTGCTAGAGATCTTAGGGCCCAAAACTCCTACGAGCAGTACTTC
CSARDLRAQNSYEQYF
>TRBV12-3/TRBV12-4|few|TRBJ1-5|TRBD1
TGTGCCAGCAGTGAACAGGGGGCATATCAGCCCCAGCATTTT
CASSEQGAYQPQHF
>TRBV5-6|.|TRBJ1-2|TRBD1
TGTGCCAGCACCCTATTACGGACAGGGGAGGACTATGGCTACACCTTC
CASTLLRTGEDYGYTF
>TRBV12-3/TRBV12-4|.|TRBJ2-5|TRBD2
TGTGCCAGCAGCACGGGACTAGCCCAAGAGGCCCAGTACTTC
CASSTGLAQEAQYF
>TRBV27|.|TRBJ2-7|.
TGTGCCAGCAGTTTTTCGACCATAGGAGGGCAGTACTTC
CASSFSTIGGQYF